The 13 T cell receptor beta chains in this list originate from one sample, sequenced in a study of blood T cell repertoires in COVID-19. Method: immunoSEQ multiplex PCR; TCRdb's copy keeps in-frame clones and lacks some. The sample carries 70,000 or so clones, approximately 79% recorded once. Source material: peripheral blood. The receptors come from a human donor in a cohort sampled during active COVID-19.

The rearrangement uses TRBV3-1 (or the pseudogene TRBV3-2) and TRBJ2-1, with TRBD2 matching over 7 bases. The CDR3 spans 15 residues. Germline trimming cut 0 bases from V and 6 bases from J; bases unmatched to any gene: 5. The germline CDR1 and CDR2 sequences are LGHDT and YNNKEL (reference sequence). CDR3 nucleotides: TGTGCCAGCAGCCAAGACTCCACTAGCGCCAATGAGCAGTTCTTC. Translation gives CASSQDSTSANEQFF.

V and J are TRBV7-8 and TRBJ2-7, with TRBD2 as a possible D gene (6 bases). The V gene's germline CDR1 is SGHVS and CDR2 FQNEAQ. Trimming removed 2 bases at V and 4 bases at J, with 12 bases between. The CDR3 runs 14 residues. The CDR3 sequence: CASSLTGVRYEQYF. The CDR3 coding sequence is TGTGCCAGCAGCTTAACGGGAGTACGGTACGAGCAGTACTTC.

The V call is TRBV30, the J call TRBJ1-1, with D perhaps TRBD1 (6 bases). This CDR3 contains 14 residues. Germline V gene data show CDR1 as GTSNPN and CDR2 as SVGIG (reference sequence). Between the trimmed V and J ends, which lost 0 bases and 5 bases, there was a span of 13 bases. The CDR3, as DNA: TGTGCCTGGAGTGTAAACAGGGCCGGGACTGAAGCTTTCTTT. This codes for CAWSVNRAGTEAFF.

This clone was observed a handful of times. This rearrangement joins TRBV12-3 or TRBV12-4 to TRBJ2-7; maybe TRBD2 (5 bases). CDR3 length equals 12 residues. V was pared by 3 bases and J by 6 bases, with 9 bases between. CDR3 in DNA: TGTGCCAGCAGTTTTGAGGGTTTCGAGCAGTACTTC. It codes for CASSFEGFEQYF.

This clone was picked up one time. DNA for the CDR3: TGTGCCACCAGCAGAGATTCGCACAGGCAAGAGACCCAGTACTTC. Its translation is CATSRDSHRQETQYF. This chain links TRBV15 with TRBJ2-5; D is perhaps TRBD1 (5 bases). Trimming shortened V by 0 bases and J by 2 bases, and 10 bases separated the two germline ends. This CDR3 region has 15 residues. Germline assignment: CDR1 LNHNV and CDR2 YYDKDF (reference sequence). Looking up the rest from reference TRBV15 and TRBJ2-5 gives the full variable domain: DAMVIQNPRYQVTQFGKPVTLSCSQTLNHNVMYWYQQKSSQAPKLLFHYYDKDFNNEADTPDNFQSRRPNTSFCFLDIRSPGLGDTAMYLCATSRDSHRQETQYFGPGTRLLVL.

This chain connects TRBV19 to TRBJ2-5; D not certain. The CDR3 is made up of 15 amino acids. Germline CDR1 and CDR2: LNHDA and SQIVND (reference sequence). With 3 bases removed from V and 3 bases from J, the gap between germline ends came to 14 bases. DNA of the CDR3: TGTGCCAGTAGTATGGCCATTGGTCAGAAAGAGACCCAGTACTTC. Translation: CASSMAIGQKETQYF. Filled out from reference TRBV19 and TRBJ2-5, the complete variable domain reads DGGITQSPKYLFRKEGQNVTLSCEQNLNHDAMYWYRQDPGQGLRLIYYSQIVNDFQKGDIAEGYSVSREKKESFPLTVTSAQKNPTAFYLCASSMAIGQKETQYFGPGTRLLVL.

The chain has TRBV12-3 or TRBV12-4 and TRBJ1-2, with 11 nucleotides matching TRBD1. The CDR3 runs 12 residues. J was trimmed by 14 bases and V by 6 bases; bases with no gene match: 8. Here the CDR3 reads CASRRPGQGGTF. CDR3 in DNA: TGTGCCAGCAGGCGGCCGGGACAGGGGGGGACCTTC.

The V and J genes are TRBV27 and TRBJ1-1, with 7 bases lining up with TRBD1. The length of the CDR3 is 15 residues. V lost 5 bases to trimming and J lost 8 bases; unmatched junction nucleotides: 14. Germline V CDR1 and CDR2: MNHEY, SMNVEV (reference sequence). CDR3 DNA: TGTGCCAGCAGTATGCGTCTTTGGGAAGGGGGCGAAGCTTTCTTT. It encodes CASSMRLWEGGEAFF.

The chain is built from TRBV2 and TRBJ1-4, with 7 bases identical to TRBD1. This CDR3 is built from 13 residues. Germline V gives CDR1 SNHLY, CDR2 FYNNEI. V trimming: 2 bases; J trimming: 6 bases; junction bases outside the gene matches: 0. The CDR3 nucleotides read TGTGCCAGCAGTGAACAGGGGGATGAAAAACTGTTTTTT. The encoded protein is CASSEQGDEKLFF.

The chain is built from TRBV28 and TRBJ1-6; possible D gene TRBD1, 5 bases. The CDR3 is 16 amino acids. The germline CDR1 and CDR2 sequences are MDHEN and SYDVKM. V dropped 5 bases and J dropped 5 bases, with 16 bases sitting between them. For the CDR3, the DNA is TGTGCCAGCAGTACACCTCGGGACTTTCATAATTCACCCCTCCACTTT. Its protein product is CASSTPRDFHNSPLHF.

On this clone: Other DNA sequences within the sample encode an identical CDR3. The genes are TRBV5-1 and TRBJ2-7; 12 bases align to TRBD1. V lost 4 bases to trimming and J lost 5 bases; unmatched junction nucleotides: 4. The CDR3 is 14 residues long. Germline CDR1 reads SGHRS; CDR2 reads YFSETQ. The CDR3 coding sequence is TGCGCCAGCAGCACGGGACAGGGGGCGGACGAGCAGTACTTC. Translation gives CASSTGQGADEQYF.

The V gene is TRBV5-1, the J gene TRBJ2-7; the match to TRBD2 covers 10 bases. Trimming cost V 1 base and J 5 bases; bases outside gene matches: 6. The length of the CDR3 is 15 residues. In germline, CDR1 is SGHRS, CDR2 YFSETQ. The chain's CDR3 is CASSLLSGGANEQYF. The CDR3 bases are TGCGCCAGCAGCTTGTTGAGCGGGGGGGCCAACGAGCAGTACTTC.

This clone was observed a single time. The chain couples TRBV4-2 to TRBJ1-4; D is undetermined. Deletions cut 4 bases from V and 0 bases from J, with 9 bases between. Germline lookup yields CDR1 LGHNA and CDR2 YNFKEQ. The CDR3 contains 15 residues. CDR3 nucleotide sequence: TGTGCCAGCAGCCCCGCGGGTGCAACTAATGAAAAACTGTTTTTT. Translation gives CASSPAGATNEKLFF.